The table lists the clone carrying this T cell receptor (beta chain) with a few counts. These data come from a study of blood T cell repertoires in COVID-19. Study background: Samples representing acute and convalescent COVID-19 were sourced from the United States, Italy and Spain. PBMCs, B-cell-depleted T cells, or T cells provided the cDNA or gDNA that made up the material.

This CDR3 region has 15 residues. V trimming: 4 bases; J trimming: 5 bases; junction bases outside the gene matches: 8. Germline lookup yields CDR1 SGHNT and CDR2 YYREEE (reference sequence). Original processing notes: How many nucleated cells were present was estimated from reference gene primer amplification. Assay: immunoSEQ multiplex PCR; the TCRdb copy retains only in-frame clones and omits some. V and J calls plus clone size are reproduced from that table; the DNA served to infer D and trimming. The sample lists roughly 250,000 clones, approximately 79% occurring once. The source material was peripheral blood. The clonotype comes from a woman aged 40 to 50 with active or convalescent COVID-19. This sequence joins TRBV5-4 and TRBJ2-5; 10 bases are shared with TRBD1. CDR3 bases: TGTGCCAGCAGCCTGCCCGACAGGGGGCGGGAGACCCAGTACTTC. Protein sequence: CASSLPDRGRETQYF.